This is a list of T cell receptor beta chains from one sample in a study of blood T cell repertoires in COVID-19. The data were produced by immunoSEQ multiplex PCR, yet TCRdb's version contains in-frame clones alone and is incomplete. The repertoire has 70,000 to 90,000 clones, roughly 78% of them found once; the top ten carry around 1.3%. The material sequenced was peripheral blood. The receptors were sampled from an elderly woman with acute or convalescent COVID-19. CDR3s include the opening cysteine and the closing phenylalanine or tryptophan. D genes are given only for firm matches. Only part of the rows carry a size: once, few, many, or a class if the clone is expanded.

V	D	size	J	DNA	CDR3
TRBV5-1	TRBD1	.	TRBJ1-1	TGCGCCAGCAGCCAACAGGGACAGGGGGCAGGGGGAACTGAAGCTTTCTTT	CASSQQGQGAGGTEAFF
TRBV7-2	TRBD2	.	TRBJ2-7	TGTGCCAGCAGCTTCGGCCTAGCGGGTTACGAGCAGTACTTC	CASSFGLAGYEQYF
TRBV4-2	TRBD2	.	TRBJ2-3	TGTGCCAGCAGCCAGGACGGGACTAGCTTCACAGATACGCAGTATTTT	CASSQDGTSFTDTQYF
TRBV6-1	.	.	TRBJ1-2	TGTGCCAGCAGTGAAATGGGAGCTTCTAACTATGGCTACACCTTC	CASSEMGASNYGYTF
TRBV28	.	.	TRBJ1-3	TGTGCCAGCAGTTTCGGGAGGGCCGTCTCTGGAAACACCATATATTTT	CASSFGRAVSGNTIYF
TRBV5-6	TRBD2	.	TRBJ2-3	TGTGCCAGCAGCCGCCTAGCGGGGGGAAGCACAGATACGCAGTATTTT	CASSRLAGGSTDTQYF
TRBV28	TRBD2	once	TRBJ2-1	TGTGCCAGCAGTTTCTGGTCAACCGGGACTAGCGAGTACAATGAGCAGTTCTTC	CASSFWSTGTSEYNEQFF
TRBV6-2/TRBV6-3	TRBD2	.	TRBJ2-1	TGTGCCAGCAGTCAATTCATTAGCGGGCCCCTAGGAAATGAGCAGTTCTTC	CASSQFISGPLGNEQFF
TRBV21-1	.	.	TRBJ2-1	TGTGCCAGCAGCAAAAATCGGGCTAGCGGATACAATGAGCAGTTCTTC	CASSKNRASGYNEQFF
TRBV3-1/TRBV3-2	.	few	TRBJ1-2	TGTGCCAGCAGCCAAGCAGGGAGGGACTATGGCTACACCTTC	CASSQAGRDYGYTF
TRBV5-4	TRBD1	.	TRBJ2-7	TGTGCCAGCAGCTCCCTGGACAGGGACGAGCAGTACTTC	CASSSLDRDEQYF
TRBV10-3	.	.	TRBJ1-6	TGTGCCATCAGTGATACAACCGATTCACCCCTCCACTTT	CAISDTTDSPLHF
TRBV12-3/TRBV12-4	.	.	TRBJ1-1	TGTGCCAGCAGTCCCGACAGAAATGAAGCTTTCTTT	CASSPDRNEAFF
TRBV6-6	.	.	TRBJ1-1	TGTGCCAGCAGCCCCAGGCCGAACACTGAAGCTTTCTTT	CASSPRPNTEAFF
TRBV5-1	.	.	TRBJ2-7	TGCGCCAGCAGCTTGCAGGACAATAGTCAGCAGTACTTC	CASSLQDNSQQYF
TRBV7-2	TRBD2	once	TRBJ2-3	TGTGCCAGCAGCCCGCGATACAGGGCGGGGGGCAACACAGATACGCAGTATTTT	CASSPRYRAGGNTDTQYF
TRBV27	TRBD2	.	TRBJ2-7	TGTGCCAGCAGTTTGGTTAGCGGGGGGGCCAGGGCCTACGAGCAGTACTTC	CASSLVSGGARAYEQYF
TRBV7-6	TRBD2	.	TRBJ2-3	TGTGCCAGCAGGTTAGGCGGGGGGATCACAGATACGCAGTATTTT	CASRLGGGITDTQYF
TRBV27	.	.	TRBJ1-6	TGTGCCAGCAGCGTTACAGGGAGATCACCCCTCCACTTT	CASSVTGRSPLHF
TRBV7-2	.	once	TRBJ2-7	TGTGCCAGCAGCTTACGGGCAGGGCCCTACGAGCAGTACTTC	CASSLRAGPYEQYF
TRBV3-1/TRBV3-2	.	.	TRBJ1-2	TGTGCCAGCAGCCCTAAACGGACAGACCCTTTCTATGGCTACACCTTC	CASSPKRTDPFYGYTF
TRBV19	TRBD2	.	TRBJ2-2	TGTGCCAGCGGAACTAGCGGGAGTCAATCCGGGGAGCTGTTTTTT	CASGTSGSQSGELFF
TRBV3-1/TRBV3-2	TRBD1	.	TRBJ2-2	TGTGCCAGCAGCCAAGGATCGACAGGGTTCAGCGGGGAGCTGTTTTTT	CASSQGSTGFSGELFF